This TCR beta chain was sequenced for a study of response to subunit inactivated influenza vaccine. Study results and limitations: The authors suggested that few new T cells are recruited per seasonal influenza vaccination.

Per the germline V gene, CDR1 is DFQATT and CDR2 is SNEGSKA (reference sequence). The CDR3 loop spans 15 amino acids. The trim removed 2 bases at V and 2 bases at J, leaving 8 bases unmatched. On this clonotype: What it recognizes is unknown.

TCRdb reanalysed the RT-PCR reads using MiXCR and keeps one entry per CDR3 protein. The data hold around 180,000 distinct CDR3 sequences, with approximately 9.2% observed a single time. This clonotype was sampled from a man between 50 and 59 years old who received an inactivated influenza vaccine. The material sequenced was non-naive T cells sorted from PBMCs, taken on the day of vaccination. This chain links TRBV20-1 with TRBJ2-7; 8 nucleotides line up with TRBD1. CDR3 protein: CSARPQTGVTYEQYF. CDR3 bases: TGCAGTGCTAGACCCCAGACAGGGGTCACCTACGAGCAGTACTTC.